What follows are 23 T cell receptor beta chains derived from one specimen sequenced in a study of cytomegalovirus exposure and HLA in healthy donors. PCR used 60 Vbeta primers and 13 Jbeta primers. The repertoire was sequenced with immunoSEQ multiplex PCR; TCRdb's copy has only in-frame clones and lacks some. The sample has about 230,000 clones; roughly 79% are singletons. Sequenced material: PBMCs. The receptor set was obtained from a woman aged 40 to 50 in good health and CMV-seronegative.

The CDR3 DNA follows: TGTGCCAGCAGCTTGGGCGACAGGGGGCAAGCAGATACGCAGTATTTT. Translated: CASSLGDRGQADTQYF. This chain uses TRBV7-9 with TRBJ2-3; 10 bases fit TRBD1. V shed 3 bases, J shed 4 bases, and the junction held 7 bases outside the gene matches. Germline V gene sequence: CDR1 SEHNR, CDR2 FQNEAQ (reference sequence). This CDR3 has 16 residues.

V and J are TRBV28 and TRBJ1-1; possibly TRBD1 for D (6 bases). CDR1 and CDR2 from the germline V gene are MDHEN and SYDVKM. Trimming stripped 4 bases from V and 1 base from J, with 13 bases between. The length of the CDR3 is 15 residues. As DNA, the CDR3 is TGTGCCAGCAGTTCTACAGGGCTGTCGAACACTGAAGCTTTCTTT. It translates to CASSSTGLSNTEAFF.

This clone was recorded once. The V gene is TRBV9, the J gene TRBJ2-1; the match to TRBD1 covers 7 bases. The CDR3 runs 14 residues. V lost 0 bases, J lost 12 bases, and 9 bases stayed unmatched. Germline loops: CDR1 SGDLS, CDR2 YYNGEE. The CDR3 coding sequence is TGTGCCAGCAGCGTAGCGGACAGGCACCCGGTGCAGTTCTTC. As protein: CASSVADRHPVQFF.

The chain links TRBV30 to TRBJ1-6; a weak D match, TRBD1 (6 bases). This CDR3 contains 13 residues. V was clipped by 2 bases and J by 6 bases, with 8 bases between them. The germline V gene has CDR1 GTSNPN and CDR2 SVGIG (reference sequence). The CDR3 sequence: CAWSRGGNSPLHF. CDR3 coding DNA: TGTGCCTGGAGTCGAGGGGGTAATTCACCCCTCCACTTT.

The rearrangement joins TRBV6-6 to TRBJ1-3, with TRBD1 as a possible D gene (6 bases). The germline V gene has CDR1 MNHNY and CDR2 SVGAGI (reference sequence). Trimming pared 7 bases from V and 0 bases from J, leaving 13 bases between. There are 15 residues in the CDR3. CDR3 loop: CASTPSGASGNTIYF. The CDR3 DNA sequence: TGTGCCAGCACCCCGTCAGGGGCCTCTGGAAACACCATATATTTT.

The V call is TRBV7-9, the J call TRBJ2-1; TRBD1 aligns across 9 bases. CDR1 and CDR2 from the germline V gene are SEHNR and FQNEAQ (reference sequence). The CDR3 runs to 14 residues. V was clipped by 4 bases and J by 5 bases; unmatched bases: 3. The CDR3 nucleotides read TGTGCCAGCAGCTGGGGACAGGGTAACAATGAGCAGTTCTTC. The encoded protein is CASSWGQGNNEQFF.

The chain uses TRBV5-6 and TRBJ1-6; D may be TRBD1 (6 bases). The V gene's germline CDR1 is SGHDT and CDR2 YYEEEE. V was pared by 4 bases and J by 6 bases, with 17 bases between. The length of the CDR3 is 16 residues. The CDR3 sequence is CASSPLRGASNSPLHF. The DNA of the CDR3 is TGTGCCAGCAGCCCACTCAGGGGAGCGTCTAATTCACCCCTCCACTTT.

This chain connects TRBV11-3 to TRBJ2-1; 8 nucleotides match TRBD2. This CDR3 spans 13 amino acids. With V trimmed by 10 bases and J by 4 bases, 6 bases remained unmatched. Germline V lookup: CDR1 SGHNT, CDR2 YENEEA. CDR3: CATGTRGYNEQFF. CDR3 bases: TGTGCCACCGGGACTAGGGGTTACAATGAGCAGTTCTTC.

The V call is TRBV6-7, the J call TRBJ2-7; D might be TRBD1 (5 bases). TRBV6-7 is annotated as an ORF whose role is uncertain. CDR3 size: 9 residues. CDR3 in DNA: TGTTACAGGACCTACGAGCAGTACTTC. Its translation is CYRTYEQYF.

The table lists this clone with a few counts. The chain employs TRBV6-5 and TRBJ1-1; tentative D call: TRBD1 (5 bases). Germline CDR1 is MNHEY and CDR2 is SVGAGI. Trimming cost V 7 bases and J 4 bases, with 7 bases left between them. CDR3 length equals 11 residues. Here the CDR3 reads CASKGITEAFF. CDR3 nucleotides: TGTGCCAGCAAGGGGATCACTGAAGCTTTCTTT.

V usage is TRBV9 and J usage is TRBJ1-3; D unresolved. This CDR3 comprises 17 residues. V was cut by 0 bases and J by 0 bases, with 13 bases left in between. Germline-derived CDR1 and CDR2 are SGDLS and YYNGEE. CDR3 in amino acids: CASSVAAHYDSGNTIYF. CDR3 coding DNA: TGTGCCAGCAGCGTAGCGGCTCACTACGACTCTGGAAACACCATATATTTT.

V usage is TRBV5-1 and J usage is TRBJ2-1; D possibly corresponds to TRBD2 (6 bases). CDR3 size: 13 residues. V gave up 3 bases and J gave up 13 bases, with 17 bases separating them. Germline CDR1 is SGHRS and CDR2 is YFSETQ. Written as DNA, the CDR3 is TGCGCCAGCAGCTCGATAATGGGGGGTCTCCAGTTCTTC. Protein: CASSSIMGGLQFF.

The chain couples TRBV6-1 to TRBJ1-1, with 11 bases identical to TRBD1. Per the germline V gene, CDR1 is MNHNS and CDR2 is SASEGT. With 2 bases clipped from V and 4 bases from J, the junction kept 9 bases outside the gene matches. CDR3 length: 17 amino acids. CDR3 nucleotide sequence: TGTGCCAGCAGTGAAATTGGGGGACAGGGGGGGGGCACTGAAGCTTTCTTT. Translating it yields CASSEIGGQGGGTEAFF.

V gene TRBV6-5 combines with J gene TRBJ1-2, with a possible D match to TRBD1 (5 bases). CDR3 length equals 13 residues. Trimming shortened V by 6 bases and J by 2 bases, and 10 bases separated the two germline ends. CDR1 is MNHEY and CDR2 is SVGAGI in the germline V gene. CDR3 coding DNA: TGTGCCAGCAGGGCACAGGAGAACTATGGCTACACCTTC. Translation gives CASRAQENYGYTF.

J is TRBJ1-4 and V is TRBV19; D is undetermined. The CDR3 loop spans 14 amino acids. Trimming removed 3 bases from V and 12 bases from J, with 17 bases in between. Germline V gene lookup returns CDR1 LNHDA and CDR2 SQIVND (reference sequence). CDR3 protein: CASSISHASTELFF. In nucleotides, the CDR3 is TGTGCCAGTAGTATTTCGCACGCTTCGACTGAACTGTTTTTT.

The J gene is TRBJ2-7, the V gene TRBV13, with 12 positions matching TRBD1. With 5 bases clipped from V and 5 bases from J, the junction kept 13 bases outside the gene matches. Germline V gene lookup returns CDR1 PRHDT and CDR2 FYEKMQ (reference sequence). This CDR3 comprises 17 residues. The CDR3 nucleotides are TGTGCCAGCAGCGAAGGGACAGGGGGCACTCTTGCCCACGAGCAGTACTTC. Amino acids: CASSEGTGGTLAHEQYF.

The chain uses TRBV15 and TRBJ2-5, with 8 bases aligning to TRBD1. J gave up 6 bases and V 4 bases, and 10 bases lay outside the gene matches. Germline loops: CDR1 LNHNV, CDR2 YYDKDF (reference sequence). This CDR3 contains 15 residues. Here the CDR3 reads CATSTSGGVAKTQYF. CDR3 in DNA: TGTGCCACCAGCACCTCAGGGGGCGTCGCGAAGACCCAGTACTTC. Complete variable domain (other parts from reference TRBV15 and TRBJ2-5): DAMVIQNPRYQVTQFGKPVTLSCSQTLNHNVMYWYQQKSSQAPKLLFHYYDKDFNNEADTPDNFQSRRPNTSFCFLDIRSPGLGDTAMYLCATSTSGGVAKTQYFGPGTRLLVL.

The rearrangement uses TRBV5-1 and TRBJ2-1; D is uncertain. The V gene lost 0 bases and the J gene lost 5 bases, with 9 bases spanning the gap. Germline lookup yields CDR1 SGHRS and CDR2 YFSETQ. This CDR3 has 14 amino acids. CDR3 sequence reads: CASSLDSSNNEQFF. The CDR3 coding sequence is TGCGCCAGCAGCTTGGATAGCAGCAACAATGAGCAGTTCTTC.

This clone was seen a handful of times. V usage is TRBV11-2 and J usage is TRBJ1-2; D is possibly TRBD1 (6 bases). The CDR3 extends over 14 amino acids. CDR1 and CDR2 from the germline V gene are SGHAT and FQNNGV. Deletions cut 5 bases from V and 4 bases from J, with 14 bases between. The CDR3 DNA reads TGTGCCAGCAGCGGATACAGGGCCGGCTATGGCTACACCTTC. Protein: CASSGYRAGYGYTF. Full variable domain (rest looked up from reference TRBV11-2 and TRBJ1-2): EAGVAQSPRYKIIEKRQSVAFWCNPISGHATLYWYQQILGQGPKLLIQFQNNGVVDDSQLPKDRFSAERLKGVDSTLKIQPAKLEDSAVYLCASSGYRAGYGYTFGSGTRLTVV.

This rearrangement joins TRBV25-1 to TRBJ2-5; the match to TRBD2 covers 8 bases. After removal of 4 bases from V and 4 bases from J, the junction contained 11 bases not matched to a gene. This CDR3 region has 16 residues. Germline loops: CDR1 MGHDK, CDR2 SYGVNS. The CDR3 region is CASSAFGRGGIETQYF. Written as DNA, the CDR3 is TGTGCCAGCAGTGCGTTTGGCCGGGGGGGAATAGAGACCCAGTACTTC.

This chain links TRBV5-1 with TRBJ2-5; 11 bases are shared with TRBD2. Germline CDR1 and CDR2: SGHRS and YFSETQ. Trimming at V came to 3 bases and at J to 5 bases, leaving 9 bases not matched to a gene. The CDR3 length is 16 residues. The CDR3 DNA is TGCGCCAGCAGCTCGAGACTAGCGGGGTCTTATGAGACCCAGTACTTC. As protein: CASSSRLAGSYETQYF. Variable domain in full (rest from reference TRBV5-1 and TRBJ2-5): KAGVTQTPRYLIKTRGQQVTLSCSPISGHRSVSWYQQTPGQGLQFLFEYFSETQRNKGNFPGRFSGRQFSNSRSEMNVSTLELGDSALYLCASSSRLAGSYETQYFGPGTRLLVL.

The V gene is TRBV13, the J gene TRBJ2-7; D gene ambiguous. CDR1 and CDR2 from the germline V gene are PRHDT and FYEKMQ (reference sequence). This CDR3 has 13 residues. V gave up 1 base and J gave up 7 bases, with 11 bases separating them. This CDR3 reads CASSLDPIEEQYF. The CDR3 coding sequence is TGTGCCAGCAGCTTAGACCCCATAGAGGAGCAGTACTTC.

The CDR3 coding sequence is TGCGCCAGCAGCGAGCAGGGGGCAGTCAATGAAAAACTGTTTTTT. It translates to CASSEQGAVNEKLFF. The chain employs TRBV5-1 and TRBJ1-4; 8 bases are shared with TRBD1. Germline trimming cut 4 bases from V and 5 bases from J; bases unmatched to any gene: 7. Germline V CDR1 and CDR2: SGHRS, YFSETQ. This CDR3 has 15 amino acids.